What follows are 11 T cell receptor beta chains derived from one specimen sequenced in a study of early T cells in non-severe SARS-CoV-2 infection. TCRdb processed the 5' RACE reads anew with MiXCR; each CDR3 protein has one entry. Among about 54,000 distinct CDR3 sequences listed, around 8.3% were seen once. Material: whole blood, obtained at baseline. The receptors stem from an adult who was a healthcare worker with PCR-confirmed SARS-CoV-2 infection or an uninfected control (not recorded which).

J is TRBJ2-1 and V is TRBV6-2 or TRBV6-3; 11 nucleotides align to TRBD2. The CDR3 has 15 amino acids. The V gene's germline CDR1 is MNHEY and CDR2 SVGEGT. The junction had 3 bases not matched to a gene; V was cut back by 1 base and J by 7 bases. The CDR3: CASSYLASGGNEQFF. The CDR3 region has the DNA TGTGCCAGCAGTTACTTGGCTAGCGGGGGGAATGAGCAGTTCTTC.

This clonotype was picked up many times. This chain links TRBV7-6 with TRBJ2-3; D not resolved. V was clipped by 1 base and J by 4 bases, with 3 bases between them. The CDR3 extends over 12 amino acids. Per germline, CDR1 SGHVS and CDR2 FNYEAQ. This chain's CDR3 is CASSLGADTQYF. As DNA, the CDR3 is TGTGCCAGCAGCTTAGGTGCAGATACGCAGTATTTT.

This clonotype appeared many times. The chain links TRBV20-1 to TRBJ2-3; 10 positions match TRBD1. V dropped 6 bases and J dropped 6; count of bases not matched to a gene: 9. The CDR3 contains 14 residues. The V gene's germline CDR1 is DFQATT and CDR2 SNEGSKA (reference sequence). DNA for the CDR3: TGCAGTGCCCCGCGGACAGGGGGTTCTGATACGCAGTATTTT. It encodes CSAPRTGGSDTQYF.

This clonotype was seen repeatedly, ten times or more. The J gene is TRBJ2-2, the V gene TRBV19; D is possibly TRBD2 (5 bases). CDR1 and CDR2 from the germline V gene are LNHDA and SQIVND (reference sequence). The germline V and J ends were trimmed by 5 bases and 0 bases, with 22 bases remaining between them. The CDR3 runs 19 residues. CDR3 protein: CASSLRRGRVPSNTGELFF. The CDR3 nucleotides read TGTGCCAGTAGTTTACGCCGCGGGCGAGTCCCCTCGAACACCGGGGAGCTGTTTTTT.

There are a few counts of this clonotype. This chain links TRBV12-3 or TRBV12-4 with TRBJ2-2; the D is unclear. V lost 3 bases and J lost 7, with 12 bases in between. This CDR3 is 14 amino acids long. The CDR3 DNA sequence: TGTGCCAGCAGTTTTCGGTTTTTGGGCGGGGAGCTGTTTTTT. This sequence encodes CASSFRFLGGELFF.

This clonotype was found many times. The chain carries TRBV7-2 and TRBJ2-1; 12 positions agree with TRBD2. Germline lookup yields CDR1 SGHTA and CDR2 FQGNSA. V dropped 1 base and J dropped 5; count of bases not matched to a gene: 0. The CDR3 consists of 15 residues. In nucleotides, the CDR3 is TGTGCCAGCAGCTTAGGGACTAGCGGGGACAATGAGCAGTTCTTC. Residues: CASSLGTSGDNEQFF.

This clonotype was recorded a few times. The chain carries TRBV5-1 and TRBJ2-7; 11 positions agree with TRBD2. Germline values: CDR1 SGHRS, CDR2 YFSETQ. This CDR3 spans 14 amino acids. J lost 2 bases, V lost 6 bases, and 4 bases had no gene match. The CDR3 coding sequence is TGCGCCAGCACCGCGGGACTAGCGGCCTACGAGCAGTACTTC. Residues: CASTAGLAAYEQYF.

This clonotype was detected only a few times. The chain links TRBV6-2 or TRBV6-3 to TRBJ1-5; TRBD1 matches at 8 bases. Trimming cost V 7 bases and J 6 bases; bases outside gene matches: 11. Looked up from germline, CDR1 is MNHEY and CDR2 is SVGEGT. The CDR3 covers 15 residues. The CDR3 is CASTSAAGGTQPQHF. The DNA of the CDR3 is TGTGCCAGCACCTCCGCGGCAGGGGGCACTCAGCCCCAGCATTTT.

CDR3 loop: CASSYSLAGAPGTGELFF. In DNA form, the CDR3 reads TGTGCCAGCAGTTACTCCCTAGCGGGAGCCCCGGGTACCGGGGAGCTGTTTTTT. This rearrangement joins TRBV6-2 or TRBV6-3 to TRBJ2-2; TRBD2 matches at 10 bases. Looked up from germline, CDR1 is MNHEY and CDR2 is SVGEGT. V gave up 0 bases and J gave up 5 bases; unmatched junction bases: 9. This CDR3 has 18 amino acids.

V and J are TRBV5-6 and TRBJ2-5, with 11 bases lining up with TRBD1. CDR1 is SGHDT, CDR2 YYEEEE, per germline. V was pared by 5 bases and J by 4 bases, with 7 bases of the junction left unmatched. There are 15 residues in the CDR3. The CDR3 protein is CASSPGTGGRETQYF. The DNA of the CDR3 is TGTGCCAGCAGTCCCGGGACAGGGGGGCGAGAGACCCAGTACTTC.

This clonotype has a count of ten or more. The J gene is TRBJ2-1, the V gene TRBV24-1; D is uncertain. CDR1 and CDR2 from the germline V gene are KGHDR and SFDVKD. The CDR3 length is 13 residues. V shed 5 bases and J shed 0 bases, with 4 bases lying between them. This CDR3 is CATSAASYNEQFF. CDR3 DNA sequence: TGTGCCACCAGTGCTGCCTCCTACAATGAGCAGTTCTTC.